This T cell receptor beta chain was recovered during a study of T cell responses to AZD1222 COVID-19 vaccine. TCRdb's copy holds only in-frame clones and misses some; the assay was immunoSEQ multiplex PCR. This sample yields around 140,000 clones, of which about 93% are seen a single time; 5.1% belongs to the top ten. This clone has more than one count but fewer than ten. The length of the CDR3 is 15 residues. Looked up from germline, CDR1 is SGHRS and CDR2 is YFSETQ. After removal of 3 bases from V and 6 bases from J, the junction contained 7 bases not matched to a gene. The material was peripheral blood, obtained on day 0 of AZD1222 vaccination. V is TRBV5-1 and J is TRBJ1-4; 8 bases agree with TRBD1. The sequence was collected from an adult in good health. Written as DNA, the CDR3 is TGCGCCAGCAGCTCAACAGGGGGATCCCATGAAAAACTGTTTTTT. Translating gives CASSSTGGSHEKLFF.